Presented here are 17 T cell receptor beta chains from one specimen sequenced in a study of blood T cells in healthy people across ages. A sample-barcoded 5' primer and a J-beta primer mix were used in a second PCR of roughly 7 to 12 cycles. Each CDR3 protein is one row after TCRdb ran MiXCR on the 5' RACE reads. The sample contains over 1,500,000 distinct CDR3 sequences, around half of which appear only once. Sequencing was done on a sample of blood. The receptors stem from a woman aged 40 to 55 in good health.

The chain uses TRBV28 and TRBJ2-4; 9 bases align to TRBD2. The CDR3 length is 12 residues. Germline CDR1 is MDHEN and CDR2 is SYDVKM. The V and J ends lost 3 bases and 15 bases, in that order; junction bases with no gene match: 6. CDR3: CASSLMAGGWYF. The CDR3 DNA sequence: TGTGCCAGCAGTTTGATGGCGGGGGGGTGGTACTTC.

CDR3 loop: CATSREEKAYEQYF. CDR3 bases: TGTGCCACCAGCAGAGAGGAGAAGGCCTACGAGCAGTACTTC. The V call is TRBV15, the J call TRBJ2-7; D ambiguous. CDR1 is LNHNV and CDR2 is YYDKDF in the germline V gene (reference sequence). This CDR3 is 14 amino acids long. With 0 bases removed from V and 2 bases from J, the gap between germline ends came to 8 bases.

The chain carries TRBV12-3 or TRBV12-4 and TRBJ2-4; TRBD1 matches 8 bases. CDR3 size: 16 residues. V was clipped by 3 bases and J by 3 bases; unmatched bases: 7. Written as DNA, the CDR3 is TGTGCCAGCAGTTTTGCAGGGGGCAGGGACAAAAACATTCAGTACTTC. This gives the protein CASSFAGGRDKNIQYF.

The V gene is TRBV12-3 or TRBV12-4, the J gene TRBJ2-1, with D possibly being TRBD1 (5 bases). The CDR3 covers 15 residues. V was clipped by 2 bases and J by 6 bases, with 14 bases between them. As DNA, the CDR3 is TGTGCCAGCAGTTTAATCCCAGGGTCGAGCAATGAGCAGTTCTTC. Translated: CASSLIPGSSNEQFF.

The chain joins TRBV7-2 to TRBJ2-4; TRBD2 is a possible D gene (6 bases). Trimming cost V 0 bases and J 6 bases, with 15 bases left between them. CDR3 size: 16 residues. Per germline, CDR1 SGHTA and CDR2 FQGNSA. In DNA, the CDR3 is TGTGCCAGCAGCTTAGCGATCTGGAGGGATGGAAACATTCAGTACTTC. As protein: CASSLAIWRDGNIQYF.

The genes are TRBV4-1 and TRBJ1-4; D is unclear. CDR3 size: 15 residues. Germline V gives CDR1 MGHRA, CDR2 YSYEKL. The ends were cut back, 0 bases at V and 8 bases at J, with 13 bases in the middle. The chain's CDR3 is CASSQDRSGGEKLFF. CDR3 in DNA: TGCGCCAGCAGCCAAGATCGGAGCGGCGGGGAAAAACTGTTTTTT.

This chain links TRBV27 with TRBJ1-4; possible D gene TRBD1, 5 bases. The germline V and J ends were trimmed by 6 bases and 4 bases, with 24 bases remaining between them. Germline V gene sequence: CDR1 MNHEY, CDR2 SMNVEV (reference sequence). The CDR3 extends over 18 amino acids. The CDR3 region has the DNA TGTGCCAGCAGCCTAACGGGGGTCCTAGGACACGTTAATGAAAAACTGTTTTTT. Translated, it gives CASSLTGVLGHVNEKLFF.

The V gene is TRBV6-5, the J gene TRBJ1-2; D unclear. The CDR3 runs to 14 residues. Germline V CDR1 and CDR2: MNHEY, SVGAGI. Trimming cost V 6 bases and J 3 bases, with 14 bases left between them. The chain's CDR3 is CASRTPRRDYGYTF. The CDR3, as DNA: TGTGCCAGCAGGACCCCCCGACGGGACTATGGCTACACCTTC.

This clonotype was counted between two and nine times. This chain connects TRBV4-1 to TRBJ2-4; tentative D call: TRBD2 (6 bases). Germline V gene sequence: CDR1 MGHRA, CDR2 YSYEKL. The CDR3 runs 18 residues. Trimming pared 0 bases from V and 0 bases from J, leaving 15 bases between. The CDR3 sequence is CASSQDLGLPVAKNIQYF. Written as DNA, the CDR3 is TGCGCCAGCAGCCAAGATCTAGGACTACCCGTAGCCAAAAACATTCAGTACTTC.

The chain links TRBV13 to TRBJ2-4, with D perhaps TRBD2 (5 bases). This CDR3 is built from 13 residues. Germline values: CDR1 PRHDT, CDR2 FYEKMQ (reference sequence). V was shortened by 2 bases and J by 7 bases, with 9 bases between the two germline ends. Written as DNA, the CDR3 is TGTGCCAGCAGCTTACCAACTAGTAACATTCAGTACTTC. Translating gives CASSLPTSNIQYF.

The rearrangement joins TRBV12-5 to TRBJ1-2; unclear D gene. Germline loops: CDR1 LGHNT, CDR2 FRNRAP. The CDR3 has 11 amino acids. V dropped 4 bases and J dropped 7 bases, with 7 bases sitting between them. For the CDR3, the DNA is TGTGCTAGTGGTTCAGGTTCTGGCTACACCTTC. Protein sequence: CASGSGSGYTF.

This clonotype was counted between two and nine times. J is TRBJ2-7 and V is TRBV4-3; D is possibly TRBD2 (5 bases). Germline CDR1 and CDR2: LGHNA and YSLEER. V was trimmed by 4 bases and J by 3 bases, leaving 19 bases between them. This CDR3 is built from 16 residues. CDR3 amino acids: CASSRSSGYGDYEQYF. The CDR3 coding sequence is TGCGCCAGCAGCCGTTCGAGCGGTTACGGCGACTACGAGCAGTACTTC.

The gene calls are TRBV20-1 and TRBJ2-7, with a possible D match to TRBD1 (7 bases). The CDR3 sequence is 15 residues long. Trimming removed 0 bases at V and 3 bases at J, with 15 bases between. Germline V CDR1 and CDR2: DFQATT, SNEGSKA (reference sequence). In nucleotides, the CDR3 is TGCAGTGCTAGAGATTCGGAGGGGGCGGGCTACGAGCAGTACTTC. This encodes CSARDSEGAGYEQYF.

The chain employs TRBV28 and TRBJ2-7; D may be TRBD2 (6 bases). The CDR3 runs to 15 residues. Germline CDR1 and CDR2: MDHEN and SYDVKM. V was pared by 4 bases and J by 2 bases, with 15 bases between. This chain's CDR3 is CASSSPGESTYEQYF. CDR3 DNA: TGTGCCAGCAGTTCTCCGGGAGAATCAACCTACGAGCAGTACTTC.

CDR3 in DNA: TGTGCCAGCAGCCCCAGACAGGGGTGGGGTTCACCCCTCCACTTT. It yields the protein CASSPRQGWGSPLHF. The gene calls are TRBV5-6 and TRBJ1-6; 8 bases fit TRBD1. The CDR3 extends over 15 amino acids. V lost 4 bases to trimming and J lost 9 bases; unmatched junction nucleotides: 9. CDR1 is SGHDT, CDR2 YYEEEE, per germline.

This clonotype was recorded a few times. V usage is TRBV7-2 and J usage is TRBJ2-3; D is unresolved. The CDR3 is 14 amino acids. V was pared by 0 bases and J by 2 bases, with 6 bases between. Germline-derived CDR1 and CDR2 are SGHTA and FQGNSA. The CDR3, as DNA: TGTGCCAGCAGCTTAGCGTTCTCCACAGATACGCAGTATTTT. It specifies CASSLAFSTDTQYF.

This clonotype was seen a handful of times. This chain connects TRBV27 to TRBJ2-1, with D possibly TRBD1 on 6 matching bases. The CDR3 is made up of 14 amino acids. Trimming cost V 7 bases and J 4 bases, with 14 bases left between them. From germline, CDR1 is MNHEY and CDR2 SMNVEV (reference sequence). CDR3 nucleotide sequence: TGTGCCAGCAACCGGGTCGGACAGTACAATGAGCAGTTCTTC. Protein: CASNRVGQYNEQFF.